The subject of this entry is one TCR beta chain. The antigen remains undetermined. All patients picked for sequencing had shown, by flow cytometry, an expansion of CD8+CD57+ cells. Everyone among the patients had severe acquired aplastic anemia. The sample comes from a study of CD8+CD57+ T cells in acquired aplastic anemia. Findings of the study overall: A significant difference in CD8+ Simpson's diversity between patients and controls was not found.

TCR beta VDJ and CDR3 profiles were obtained from a genomic DNA template. TCRdb re-derived calls from the reads in MiXCR, one entry per CDR3 protein. Here the sample spans about 200,000 distinct CDR3 sequences, over 55% being singletons. The CDR3 covers 13 residues. V dropped 4 bases and J dropped 8 bases, with 11 bases sitting between them. CDR1 and CDR2 (germline): MGHDK, SYGVNS. The specimen was sorted CD4+, CD8+, or CD8+CD57+ T cells (not recorded which) from PBMCs. The clonotype comes from a human donor with aplastic anemia. The chain couples TRBV25-1 to TRBJ1-4; D may be TRBD1 (5 bases). CDR3 sequence reads: CASSATAREKLFF. The CDR3 nucleotides are TGTGCCAGCAGTGCGACAGCTAGGGAAAAACTGTTTTTT.